This TCR beta chain was found in a study of T-cell reconstitution after alpha-beta-depleted transplantation in children. The authors prepared the TCRbeta library with unique molecular identifiers. One entry per CDR3 protein results from TCRdb running MiXCR on the PCR reads. This table holds 500,000 to 600,000 distinct CDR3 sequences, about 30% found once. The ends were cut back, 0 bases at V and 7 bases at J, with 12 bases in the middle. The CDR3 runs 15 residues. CDR1 is LGHNA, CDR2 YSLEER, per germline. The V gene is TRBV4-3, the J gene TRBJ2-2; tentatively, D is TRBD2 (6 bases). The specimen was PBMCs from the stem cell graft donor, collected from the stem cell graft. This receptor was identified in a human donor who donated a stem cell graft to a child with aplastic anemia. CDR3 residues: CASSQDSQGGGELFF. DNA for the CDR3: TGCGCCAGCAGCCAAGATTCCCAGGGAGGCGGGGAGCTGTTTTTT.